The 29 T cell receptor beta chains given below trace back to one sample, sequenced in a study of blood T cells in healthy people across ages. A second 7 to 11 cycle PCR used barcoded and J-beta primers. TCRdb processed the 5' RACE reads anew with MiXCR; each CDR3 protein has one entry. The top ten hold about 9.4% of the sample, which has about 930,000 distinct CDR3 sequences, 25% to 30% seen once. These data were also reused for a study on T cells of mothers and their children.

The specimen sequenced was blood. These receptors all come from a middle-aged woman in good health.

The chain combines TRBV7-2 with TRBJ2-2; D unclear. V was cut by 4 bases and J by 3 bases, with 9 bases left in between. The germline CDR1 and CDR2 sequences are SGHTA and FQGNSA. The CDR3 runs 14 residues. As DNA, the CDR3 is TGTGCCAGCAGCTCGGACGGATACACCGGGGAGCTGTTTTTT. This sequence encodes CASSSDGYTGELFF.

The chain links TRBV4-3 to TRBJ1-2, with 7 bases fitting TRBD1. This CDR3 contains 13 residues. Germline CDR1 is LGHNA and CDR2 is YSLEER. Trimming cost V 6 bases and J 4 bases; bases outside gene matches: 5. CDR3 nucleotides: TGCGCCAGCAGTACAGGGGCCTCCTATGGCTACACCTTC. This translates into CASSTGASYGYTF.

A few counts support this clonotype. The chain links TRBV5-1 to TRBJ1-2; no clear D gene. This CDR3 comprises 19 residues. V was cut by 0 bases and J by 2 bases, with 23 bases left in between. The germline gives CDR1 SGHRS, CDR2 YFSETQ. The CDR3 is CASSLDGRRQERANYGYTF. The CDR3 DNA is TGCGCCAGCAGCTTGGACGGACGGAGGCAGGAGCGGGCCAACTATGGCTACACCTTC.

V is TRBV18 and J is TRBJ1-2; D is possibly TRBD1 (6 bases). Deletions cut 6 bases from V and 6 bases from J, with 26 bases between. Germline-derived CDR1 and CDR2 are KGHSH and LQKENI. This CDR3 region has 17 residues. CDR3 in DNA: TGTGCCAGCTCCGCCCTTTCATCGGGGGCGGTAGTAAATGGCTACACCTTC. It yields the protein CASSALSSGAVVNGYTF.

The chain combines TRBV7-2 with TRBJ2-1; possibly TRBD2 for D (6 bases). The CDR3 loop spans 13 amino acids. V gave up 0 bases and J gave up 13 bases, with 13 bases separating them. The germline V gene encodes CDR1 SGHTA and CDR2 FQGNSA. In nucleotides, the CDR3 is TGTGCCAGCAGCTTAGCGGGGGAGGCTGTCCAGTTCTTC. It encodes CASSLAGEAVQFF.

This clonotype was recorded at least ten times. The V call is TRBV3-1, the J call TRBJ2-3, with TRBD2 identical over 13 bases. The CDR3 is made up of 18 amino acids. The germline CDR1 and CDR2 sequences are LGHDT and YNNKEL (reference sequence). Trimming at V came to 1 base and at J to 4 bases, leaving 8 bases not matched to a gene. Here the CDR3 reads CASSQGILAGGPADTQYF. The CDR3, as DNA: TGTGCCAGCAGCCAAGGAATACTAGCGGGGGGGCCAGCAGATACGCAGTATTTT.

This clonotype has just a few counts. This rearrangement joins TRBV7-2 to TRBJ2-3, with 10 bases fitting TRBD2. V lost 4 bases and J lost 2; bases outside the gene matches: 3. The CDR3 loop spans 15 amino acids. CDR1 is SGHTA and CDR2 is FQGNSA in the germline V gene. CDR3 sequence: CASSWTSGYTDTQYF. As DNA, the CDR3 is TGTGCCAGCAGCTGGACTAGCGGATACACAGATACGCAGTATTTT.

This clonotype came up a few times. The gene calls are TRBV24-1 and TRBJ2-1; a weak D match, TRBD2 (6 bases). Germline CDR1 KGHDR, CDR2 SFDVKD. The CDR3 is 14 residues long. With 4 bases removed from V and 6 bases from J, the gap between germline ends came to 12 bases. The CDR3 sequence: CATSDRRASNEQFF. Written as DNA, the CDR3 is TGTGCCACCAGTGACCGGAGGGCTAGCAATGAGCAGTTCTTC.

The V gene is TRBV2, the J gene TRBJ1-5; D is undetermined. Germline V gives CDR1 SNHLY, CDR2 FYNNEI. The CDR3 totals 15 residues. Trimming shortened V by 4 bases and J by 1 base, and 11 bases separated the two germline ends. The CDR3 is CASSAGSWSNQPQHF. The CDR3 nucleotides are TGTGCCAGCAGTGCCGGGTCTTGGAGCAATCAGCCCCAGCATTTT.

This clonotype was recorded at least ten times. V usage is TRBV2 and J usage is TRBJ2-7; D gene ambiguous. The CDR3 contains 14 residues. From germline, CDR1 is SNHLY and CDR2 FYNNEI. Trimming left V 8 bases short and J 3 bases short, with 17 bases between. This CDR3 is CASAGGPLGYEQYF. The CDR3 DNA is TGTGCCAGCGCAGGTGGGCCTCTTGGCTACGAGCAGTACTTC.

The CDR3 nucleotides read TGTGCCAGCAGCTTAGTAGATTTTCGGCTAGCGGGGATTTCTAGCACAGATACGCAGTATTTT. The encoded protein is CASSLVDFRLAGISSTDTQYF. This sequence joins TRBV11-2 and TRBJ2-3, with 9 bases fitting TRBD2. Germline trimming cut 1 base from V and 0 bases from J; bases unmatched to any gene: 17. The germline CDR1 and CDR2 sequences are SGHAT and FQNNGV. This CDR3 has 21 amino acids. The full variable domain, rest sourced from reference TRBV11-2 and TRBJ2-3, is EAGVAQSPRYKIIEKRQSVAFWCNPISGHATLYWYQQILGQGPKLLIQFQNNGVVDDSQLPKDRFSAERLKGVDSTLKIQPAKLEDSAVYLCASSLVDFRLAGISSTDTQYFGPGTRLTVL.

This clonotype was observed a few times. This chain links TRBV28 with TRBJ1-6; D remains ambiguous. V was shortened by 6 bases and J by 10 bases, with 13 bases between the two germline ends. This CDR3 spans 13 amino acids. Germline V gene lookup returns CDR1 MDHEN and CDR2 SYDVKM. The CDR3 DNA is TGTGCCAGCAGGTCCCAGAGCAGGTCACCCCTCCACTTT. This translates into CASRSQSRSPLHF.

DNA for the CDR3: TGTGCCAGCAGTTTTCCTCGCGGGGGGGACAATGAGCAGTTCTTC. Translation gives CASSFPRGGDNEQFF. The V gene is TRBV27, the J gene TRBJ2-1; 9 positions match TRBD2. CDR1 and CDR2 (germline): MNHEY, SMNVEV (reference sequence). The junction had 5 bases not matched to a gene; V was cut back by 3 bases and J by 5 bases. This CDR3 contains 15 residues.

The chain joins TRBV12-5 to TRBJ2-5; TRBD2 is a possible D gene (6 bases). There are 16 residues in the CDR3. Deletions cut 0 bases from V and 5 bases from J, with 16 bases between. Per the germline V gene, CDR1 is LGHNT and CDR2 is FRNRAP. In DNA form, the CDR3 reads TGTGCTAGTGGTTTGGTACTAGGAGGGGCGGGGGAGACCCAGTACTTC. Protein sequence: CASGLVLGGAGETQYF.

The chain recombines TRBV7-9 with TRBJ1-2; D uncertain. With 2 bases removed from V and 6 bases from J, the gap between germline ends came to 10 bases. CDR3 length: 13 residues. Germline V gives CDR1 SEHNR, CDR2 FQNEAQ (reference sequence). This CDR3 reads CASSLRVIDGYTF. As DNA, the CDR3 is TGTGCCAGCAGCTTAAGGGTGATTGATGGCTACACCTTC.

The chain is built from TRBV7-3 and TRBJ2-6, with D tentatively TRBD2 (5 bases). The V end lost 5 bases, the J end lost 2 bases, and 10 bases lay between the germline ends. CDR1 is SGHTA and CDR2 is FQGTGA in the germline V gene. CDR3 length equals 15 residues. CDR3 sequence: CASSLSGTGANVLTF. The CDR3 DNA reads as TGTGCCAGCAGCCTTTCCGGGACTGGGGCCAACGTCCTGACTTTC.

Only a few counts were recorded for this clonotype. The V and J genes are TRBV19 and TRBJ2-4, with 11 nucleotides matching TRBD1. The junction had 8 bases not matched to a gene; V was cut back by 3 bases and J by 13 bases. CDR3 length: 14 residues. Germline loops: CDR1 LNHDA, CDR2 SQIVND (reference sequence). CDR3 coding DNA: TGTGCCAGTAGTATTGCCCCGGGACAGGGGGAGCAGTACTTC. Amino acids: CASSIAPGQGEQYF.

This clonotype was seen more than once but under ten times. This chain connects TRBV29-1 to TRBJ1-1; D is perhaps TRBD1 (5 bases). Trimming stripped 6 bases from V and 3 bases from J, with 17 bases between. Germline CDR1 reads SQVTM; CDR2 reads ANQGSEA. The CDR3 consists of 14 residues. DNA for the CDR3: TGCAGCGTCCAAGGGTGGGGCAAGTACACTGAAGCTTTCTTT. Residues: CSVQGWGKYTEAFF.

As to this clonotype: Mismatch with germline at one junction end may stem from a read error. The rearrangement uses TRBV28 and TRBJ1-2; the D gene is possibly TRBD1 (5 bases). In germline, CDR1 is MDHEN, CDR2 SYDVKM. This CDR3 comprises 13 residues. The CDR3 DNA is TGTGCCAGCAGTAGGGGCAGGGTGATTGGCCACACCTTC. Its protein product is CASSRGRVIGHTF.

The chain couples TRBV16 to TRBJ2-5, with D tentatively TRBD1 (5 bases). There are 15 residues in the CDR3. CDR1 is KGHSY and CDR2 is FQNENV in the germline V gene. The germline V and J ends were trimmed by 0 bases and 4 bases, with 12 bases remaining between them. The CDR3 loop is CASSQSRGIGETQYF. The CDR3 DNA is TGTGCCAGCAGCCAATCAAGGGGAATTGGAGAGACCCAGTACTTC.

This clonotype was counted a few times. The CDR3 sequence is CASSPSQTWTDFSPLHF. In DNA form, the CDR3 reads TGTGCCAGCAGCCCTTCACAAACCTGGACAGATTTCTCACCCCTCCACTTT. The V call is TRBV3-1, the J call TRBJ1-6; maybe TRBD1 (6 bases). Per germline, CDR1 LGHDT and CDR2 YNNKEL (reference sequence). V lost 4 bases and J 10 bases, leaving 23 bases between the germline ends. The CDR3 has 17 residues.

This clonotype was recorded a few times. V and J are TRBV7-3 and TRBJ1-6; the D is unclear. V was pared by 5 bases and J by 8 bases, with 10 bases between. This CDR3 is built from 13 residues. In germline, CDR1 is SGHTA, CDR2 FQGTGA. The CDR3 reads CASSPNVDSPLHF. The DNA of the CDR3 is TGTGCCAGCAGCCCGAACGTTGATTCACCCCTCCACTTT.

This clonotype appeared a few times. The junction shows a germline mismatch at one end, possibly a read error. The chain links TRBV5-1 to TRBJ1-2, with TRBD1 as a possible D gene (6 bases). Germline V gene sequence: CDR1 SGHRS, CDR2 YFSETQ. This CDR3 has 14 residues. CDR3 residues: CASSLGGADYDYTF. In DNA, the CDR3 is TGCGCCAGCTCCTTGGGGGGCGCCGACTATGACTACACCTTC.

A few counts support this clonotype. The chain recombines TRBV28 with TRBJ1-2; 7 bases align to TRBD1. Trimming at V came to 2 bases and at J to 0 bases, leaving 9 bases not matched to a gene. Germline values: CDR1 MDHEN, CDR2 SYDVKM. CDR3 length equals 17 residues. This chain's CDR3 is CASSLITGTASNYGYTF. The CDR3 DNA reads TGTGCCAGCAGTTTAATCACCGGGACAGCATCTAACTATGGCTACACCTTC.

In its sample, this clonotype was seen a few times. The chain joins TRBV20-1 to TRBJ2-5; 11 bases are shared with TRBD2. The junction had 1 base not matched to a gene; V was cut back by 5 bases and J by 2 bases. CDR1 and CDR2 from the germline V gene are DFQATT and SNEGSKA (reference sequence). The CDR3 loop spans 13 amino acids. The CDR3 DNA reads as TGCAGTGCTCCTAGCGGGGGGCAAGAGACCCAGTACTTC. Translated, it gives CSAPSGGQETQYF.

Many counts were recorded for this clonotype. A read error may produce the germline difference seen at one junction end. The chain joins TRBV5-1 to TRBJ2-5; unclear D gene. Germline V gene sequence: CDR1 SGHRS, CDR2 YFSETQ. The CDR3 is 11 amino acids. CDR3 in DNA: TGTGCCAGCAGTTACCAAGAGACCCAGTACTTC. It yields the protein CASSYQETQYF.

The gene calls are TRBV12-3 or TRBV12-4 and TRBJ1-2, with 8 bases fitting TRBD1. This CDR3 has 14 amino acids. V dropped 2 bases and J dropped 6; count of bases not matched to a gene: 5. In DNA, the CDR3 is TGTGCCAGCAGTTTAAGACAGGGGATCGATGGCTACACCTTC. This sequence encodes CASSLRQGIDGYTF.

The chain is built from TRBV20-1 and TRBJ2-1; D gene ambiguous. CDR1 DFQATT and CDR2 SNEGSKA come from the germline V gene (reference sequence). The CDR3 consists of 11 residues. The V gene lost 6 bases and the J gene lost 8 bases, with 11 bases spanning the gap. CDR3 nucleotide sequence: TGCAGTGCCCCCGTTTTCGATGAGCAGTTCTTC. Translating it yields CSAPVFDEQFF.

This clonotype was recorded at least ten times. The V gene is TRBV12-3 or TRBV12-4, the J gene TRBJ1-2, with D possibly being TRBD1 (5 bases). This CDR3 is 14 amino acids long. V was shortened by 0 bases and J by 4 bases, with 9 bases between the two germline ends. The CDR3: CASSLAQTAYGYTF. CDR3 in DNA: TGTGCCAGCAGTTTAGCGCAGACAGCCTATGGCTACACCTTC.